This T cell receptor (beta chain) was documented in a study of blood T cell repertoires in COVID-19. The wider study: Spain, Italy and the United States supplied samples that represented acute and convalescent COVID-19. In each case, the material was cDNA or gDNA derived from T cells, B-cell-depleted T cells, or PBMCs.

Germline loops: CDR1 MNHEY, CDR2 SVGAGI. This CDR3 spans 13 amino acids. V lost 6 bases to trimming and J lost 4 bases, with 10 bases between them. As originally analysed: Amplifying reference gene primers gave estimates of nucleated cell counts. Assay used: immunoSEQ multiplex PCR; TCRdb lists only in-frame clones, some missing. V, J and clone size derive from that table, while D and trimming were established from the DNA sequence. Among about 110,000 clones, 85% to 90% were seen once, and the ten largest hold around 1.1%. J is TRBJ1-3 and V is TRBV6-5; perhaps TRBD1 as D (6 bases). Material: peripheral blood. The clonotype was recovered from a human donor in a cohort sampled during active COVID-19. CDR3 protein: CASRDTGGNTIYF. The CDR3 DNA sequence: TGTGCCAGCAGAGATACAGGGGGAAACACCATATATTTT.